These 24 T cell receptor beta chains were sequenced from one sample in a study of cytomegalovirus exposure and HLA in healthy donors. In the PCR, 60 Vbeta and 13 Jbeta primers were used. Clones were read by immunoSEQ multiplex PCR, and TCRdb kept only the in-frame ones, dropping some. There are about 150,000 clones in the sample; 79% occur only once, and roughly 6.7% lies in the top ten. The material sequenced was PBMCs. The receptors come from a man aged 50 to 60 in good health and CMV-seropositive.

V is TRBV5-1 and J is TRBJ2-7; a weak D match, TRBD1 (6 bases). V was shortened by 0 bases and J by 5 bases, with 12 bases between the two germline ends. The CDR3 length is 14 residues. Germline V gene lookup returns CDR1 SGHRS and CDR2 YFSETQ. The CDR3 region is CASSLATGPHEQYF. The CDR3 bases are TGCGCCAGCAGCTTGGCCACAGGGCCCCACGAGCAGTACTTC.

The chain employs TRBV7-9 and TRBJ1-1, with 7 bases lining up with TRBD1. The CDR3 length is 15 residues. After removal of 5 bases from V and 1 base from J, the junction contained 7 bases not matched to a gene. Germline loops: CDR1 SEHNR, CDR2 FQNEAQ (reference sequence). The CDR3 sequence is CASSPPTGWNTEAFF. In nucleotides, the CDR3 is TGTGCCAGCAGCCCTCCGACAGGGTGGAACACTGAAGCTTTCTTT.

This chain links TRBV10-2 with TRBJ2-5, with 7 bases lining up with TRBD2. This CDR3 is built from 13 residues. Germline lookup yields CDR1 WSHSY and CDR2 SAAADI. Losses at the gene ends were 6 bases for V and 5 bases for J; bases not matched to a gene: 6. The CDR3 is CASRPTSMETQYF. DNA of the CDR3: TGCGCCAGCAGGCCGACTAGCATGGAGACCCAGTACTTC.

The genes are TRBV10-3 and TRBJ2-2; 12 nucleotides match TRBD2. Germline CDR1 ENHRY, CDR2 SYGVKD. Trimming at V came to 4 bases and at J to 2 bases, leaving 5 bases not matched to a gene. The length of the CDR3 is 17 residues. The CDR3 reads CAISAASGRDNTGELFF. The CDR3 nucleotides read TGTGCCATCAGTGCAGCTAGCGGGAGGGATAACACCGGGGAGCTGTTTTTT.

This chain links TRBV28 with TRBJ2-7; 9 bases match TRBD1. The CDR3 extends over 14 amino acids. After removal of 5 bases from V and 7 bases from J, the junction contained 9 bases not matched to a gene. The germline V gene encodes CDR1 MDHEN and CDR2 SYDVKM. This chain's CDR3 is CASSSGDRVGEQYF. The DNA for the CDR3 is TGTGCCAGCAGTAGCGGGGACAGGGTGGGAGAGCAGTACTTC.

CDR3 protein: CASSRLDADTQYF. DNA of the CDR3: TGCGCCAGCAGCCGGCTAGATGCAGATACGCAGTATTTT. This chain connects TRBV4-1 to TRBJ2-3, with D uncertain. The CDR3 sequence is 13 residues long. V was pared by 4 bases and J by 4 bases, with 9 bases between. Germline V gene data show CDR1 as MGHRA and CDR2 as YSYEKL.

The DNA for the CDR3 is TGCGCCAGCAGCTTGCAGGAGGGCCATCTTCGGGAGCAGTTCTTC. This codes for CASSLQEGHLREQFF. This sequence joins TRBV5-1 and TRBJ2-1; the D gene is possibly TRBD2 (6 bases). Trimming removed 1 base at V and 10 bases at J, with 18 bases between. The CDR3 extends over 15 amino acids. CDR1 is SGHRS and CDR2 is YFSETQ in the germline V gene.

The CDR3 reads CASSESRGWNTEAFF. In DNA, the CDR3 is TGTGCCAGCAGTGAAAGCAGGGGTTGGAACACTGAAGCTTTCTTT. The chain combines TRBV6-1 with TRBJ1-1; D is perhaps TRBD1 (6 bases). The CDR3 consists of 15 residues. V was clipped by 2 bases and J by 1 base, with 11 bases between them. In germline, CDR1 is MNHNS, CDR2 SASEGT.

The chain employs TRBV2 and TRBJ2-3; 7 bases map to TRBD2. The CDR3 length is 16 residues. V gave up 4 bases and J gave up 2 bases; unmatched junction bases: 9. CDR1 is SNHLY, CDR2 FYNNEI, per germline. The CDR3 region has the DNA TGTGCCAGCAGTGTAGCCCTAGCGGAAGACACAGATACGCAGTATTTT. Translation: CASSVALAEDTDTQYF.

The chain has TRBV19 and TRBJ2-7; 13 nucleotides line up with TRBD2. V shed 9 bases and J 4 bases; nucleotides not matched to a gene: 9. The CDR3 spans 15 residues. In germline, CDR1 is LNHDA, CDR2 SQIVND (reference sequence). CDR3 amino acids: CARGKTSGRSYEQYF. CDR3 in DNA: TGTGCCAGAGGGAAGACTAGCGGGAGGAGTTACGAGCAGTACTTC.

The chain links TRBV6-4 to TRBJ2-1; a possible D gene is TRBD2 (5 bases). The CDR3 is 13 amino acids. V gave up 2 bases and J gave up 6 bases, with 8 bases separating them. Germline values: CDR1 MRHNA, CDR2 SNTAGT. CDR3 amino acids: CASSDEGGNEQFF. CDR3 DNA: TGTGCCAGCAGTGACGAAGGAGGCAATGAGCAGTTCTTC.

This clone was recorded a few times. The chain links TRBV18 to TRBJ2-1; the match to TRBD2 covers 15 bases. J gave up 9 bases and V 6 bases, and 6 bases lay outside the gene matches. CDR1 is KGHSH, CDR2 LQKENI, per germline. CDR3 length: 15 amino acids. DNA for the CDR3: TGTGCCAGCTCCGTTTCGGGACTAGCGGGAGGTGAGCAGTTCTTC. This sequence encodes CASSVSGLAGGEQFF.

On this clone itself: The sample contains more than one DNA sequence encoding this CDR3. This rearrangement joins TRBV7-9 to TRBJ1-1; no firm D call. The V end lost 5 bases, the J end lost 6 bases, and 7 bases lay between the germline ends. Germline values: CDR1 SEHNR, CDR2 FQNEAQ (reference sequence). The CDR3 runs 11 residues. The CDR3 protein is CASSREAEAFF. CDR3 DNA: TGTGCCAGCAGCCGAGAGGCTGAAGCTTTCTTT.

CDR3 in DNA: TGCGCCAGCAGCTTCCTACCCACAGATACGCAGTATTTT. Protein product: CASSFLPTDTQYF. V is TRBV5-1 and J is TRBJ2-3; no firm D call. The CDR3 sequence is 13 residues long. V gave up 2 bases and J gave up 2 bases, with 6 bases separating them. Germline CDR1 and CDR2: SGHRS and YFSETQ.

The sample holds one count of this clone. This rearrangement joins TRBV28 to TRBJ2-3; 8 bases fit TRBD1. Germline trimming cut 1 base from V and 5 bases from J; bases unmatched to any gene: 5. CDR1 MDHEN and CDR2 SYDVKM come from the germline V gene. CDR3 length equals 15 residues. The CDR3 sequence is CASSLFTGGIDTQYF. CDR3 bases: TGTGCCAGCAGTTTATTCACAGGGGGGATAGATACGCAGTATTTT. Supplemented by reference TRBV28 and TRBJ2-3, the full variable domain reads DVKVTQSSRYLVKRTGEKVFLECVQDMDHENMFWYRQDPGLGLRLIYFSYDVKMKEKGDIPEGYSVSREKKERFSLILESASTNQTSMYLCASSLFTGGIDTQYFGPGTRLTVL.

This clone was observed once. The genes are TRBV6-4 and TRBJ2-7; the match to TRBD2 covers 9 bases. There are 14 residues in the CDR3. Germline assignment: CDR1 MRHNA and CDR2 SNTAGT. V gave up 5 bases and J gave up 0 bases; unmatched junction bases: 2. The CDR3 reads CASSSGGISYEQYF. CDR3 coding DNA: TGTGCCAGCAGTAGCGGGGGGATCTCCTACGAGCAGTACTTC.

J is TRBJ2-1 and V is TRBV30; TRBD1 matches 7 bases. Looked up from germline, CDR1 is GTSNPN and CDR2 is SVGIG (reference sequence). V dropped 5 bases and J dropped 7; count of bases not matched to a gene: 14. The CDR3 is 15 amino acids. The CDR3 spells CAWEETGSPGNEQFF. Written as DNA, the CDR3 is TGTGCCTGGGAAGAGACAGGGTCCCCTGGGAATGAGCAGTTCTTC.

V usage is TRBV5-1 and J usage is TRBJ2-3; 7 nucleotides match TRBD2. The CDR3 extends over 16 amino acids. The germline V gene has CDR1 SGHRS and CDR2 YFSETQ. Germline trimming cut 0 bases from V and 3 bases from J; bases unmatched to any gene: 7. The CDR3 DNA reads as TGCGCCAGCAGCTTGGACGTGGGAGGGCGGACAGATACGCAGTATTTT. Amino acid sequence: CASSLDVGGRTDTQYF.

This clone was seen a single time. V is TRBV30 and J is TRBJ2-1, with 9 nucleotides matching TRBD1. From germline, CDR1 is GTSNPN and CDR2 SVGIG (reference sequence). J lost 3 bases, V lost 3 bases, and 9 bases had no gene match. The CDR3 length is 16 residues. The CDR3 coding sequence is TGTGCCTGGAGGCGAGGGGACAGGGATTTCTACAATGAGCAGTTCTTC. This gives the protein CAWRRGDRDFYNEQFF.

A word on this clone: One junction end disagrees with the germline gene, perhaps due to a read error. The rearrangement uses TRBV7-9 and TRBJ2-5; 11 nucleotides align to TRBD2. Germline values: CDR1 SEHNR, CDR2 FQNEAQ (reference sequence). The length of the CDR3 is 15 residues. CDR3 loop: CSSSLVPSGRETQYF. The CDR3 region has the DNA TGTTCCAGCAGCTTAGTTCCTAGCGGGAGGGAGACCCAGTACTTC.

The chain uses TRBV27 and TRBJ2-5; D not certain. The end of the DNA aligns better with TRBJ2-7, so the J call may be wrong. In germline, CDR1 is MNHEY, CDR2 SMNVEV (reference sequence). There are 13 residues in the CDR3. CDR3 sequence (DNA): TGTGCCAGCAGATTTGCCCCGTCCTACGAGCAGTACTTC. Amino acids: CASRFAPSYEQYF.

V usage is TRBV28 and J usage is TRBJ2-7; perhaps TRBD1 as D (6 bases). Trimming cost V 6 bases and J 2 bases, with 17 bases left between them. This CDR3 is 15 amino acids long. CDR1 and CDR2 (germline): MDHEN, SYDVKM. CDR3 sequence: CASSPDRLFAYEQYF. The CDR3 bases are TGTGCCAGCAGCCCCGACAGGTTATTCGCCTACGAGCAGTACTTC.

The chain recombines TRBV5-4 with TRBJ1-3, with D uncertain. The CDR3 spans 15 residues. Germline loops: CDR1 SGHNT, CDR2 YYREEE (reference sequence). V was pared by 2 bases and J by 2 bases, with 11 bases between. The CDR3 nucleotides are TGTGCCAGCAGCTTCGGGAGGTTGGCTGGAAACACCATATATTTT. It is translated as CASSFGRLAGNTIYF.

The CDR3 coding sequence is TGTGCCAGCAGCTTGCCGGGACAGGGCTATAACAATGAGCAGTTCTTC. Translation gives CASSLPGQGYNNEQFF. The V and J genes are TRBV13 and TRBJ2-1; 9 bases agree with TRBD1. The V and J ends lost 3 bases and 5 bases, in that order; junction bases with no gene match: 8. The CDR3 totals 16 residues. CDR1 is PRHDT and CDR2 is FYEKMQ in the germline V gene (reference sequence).